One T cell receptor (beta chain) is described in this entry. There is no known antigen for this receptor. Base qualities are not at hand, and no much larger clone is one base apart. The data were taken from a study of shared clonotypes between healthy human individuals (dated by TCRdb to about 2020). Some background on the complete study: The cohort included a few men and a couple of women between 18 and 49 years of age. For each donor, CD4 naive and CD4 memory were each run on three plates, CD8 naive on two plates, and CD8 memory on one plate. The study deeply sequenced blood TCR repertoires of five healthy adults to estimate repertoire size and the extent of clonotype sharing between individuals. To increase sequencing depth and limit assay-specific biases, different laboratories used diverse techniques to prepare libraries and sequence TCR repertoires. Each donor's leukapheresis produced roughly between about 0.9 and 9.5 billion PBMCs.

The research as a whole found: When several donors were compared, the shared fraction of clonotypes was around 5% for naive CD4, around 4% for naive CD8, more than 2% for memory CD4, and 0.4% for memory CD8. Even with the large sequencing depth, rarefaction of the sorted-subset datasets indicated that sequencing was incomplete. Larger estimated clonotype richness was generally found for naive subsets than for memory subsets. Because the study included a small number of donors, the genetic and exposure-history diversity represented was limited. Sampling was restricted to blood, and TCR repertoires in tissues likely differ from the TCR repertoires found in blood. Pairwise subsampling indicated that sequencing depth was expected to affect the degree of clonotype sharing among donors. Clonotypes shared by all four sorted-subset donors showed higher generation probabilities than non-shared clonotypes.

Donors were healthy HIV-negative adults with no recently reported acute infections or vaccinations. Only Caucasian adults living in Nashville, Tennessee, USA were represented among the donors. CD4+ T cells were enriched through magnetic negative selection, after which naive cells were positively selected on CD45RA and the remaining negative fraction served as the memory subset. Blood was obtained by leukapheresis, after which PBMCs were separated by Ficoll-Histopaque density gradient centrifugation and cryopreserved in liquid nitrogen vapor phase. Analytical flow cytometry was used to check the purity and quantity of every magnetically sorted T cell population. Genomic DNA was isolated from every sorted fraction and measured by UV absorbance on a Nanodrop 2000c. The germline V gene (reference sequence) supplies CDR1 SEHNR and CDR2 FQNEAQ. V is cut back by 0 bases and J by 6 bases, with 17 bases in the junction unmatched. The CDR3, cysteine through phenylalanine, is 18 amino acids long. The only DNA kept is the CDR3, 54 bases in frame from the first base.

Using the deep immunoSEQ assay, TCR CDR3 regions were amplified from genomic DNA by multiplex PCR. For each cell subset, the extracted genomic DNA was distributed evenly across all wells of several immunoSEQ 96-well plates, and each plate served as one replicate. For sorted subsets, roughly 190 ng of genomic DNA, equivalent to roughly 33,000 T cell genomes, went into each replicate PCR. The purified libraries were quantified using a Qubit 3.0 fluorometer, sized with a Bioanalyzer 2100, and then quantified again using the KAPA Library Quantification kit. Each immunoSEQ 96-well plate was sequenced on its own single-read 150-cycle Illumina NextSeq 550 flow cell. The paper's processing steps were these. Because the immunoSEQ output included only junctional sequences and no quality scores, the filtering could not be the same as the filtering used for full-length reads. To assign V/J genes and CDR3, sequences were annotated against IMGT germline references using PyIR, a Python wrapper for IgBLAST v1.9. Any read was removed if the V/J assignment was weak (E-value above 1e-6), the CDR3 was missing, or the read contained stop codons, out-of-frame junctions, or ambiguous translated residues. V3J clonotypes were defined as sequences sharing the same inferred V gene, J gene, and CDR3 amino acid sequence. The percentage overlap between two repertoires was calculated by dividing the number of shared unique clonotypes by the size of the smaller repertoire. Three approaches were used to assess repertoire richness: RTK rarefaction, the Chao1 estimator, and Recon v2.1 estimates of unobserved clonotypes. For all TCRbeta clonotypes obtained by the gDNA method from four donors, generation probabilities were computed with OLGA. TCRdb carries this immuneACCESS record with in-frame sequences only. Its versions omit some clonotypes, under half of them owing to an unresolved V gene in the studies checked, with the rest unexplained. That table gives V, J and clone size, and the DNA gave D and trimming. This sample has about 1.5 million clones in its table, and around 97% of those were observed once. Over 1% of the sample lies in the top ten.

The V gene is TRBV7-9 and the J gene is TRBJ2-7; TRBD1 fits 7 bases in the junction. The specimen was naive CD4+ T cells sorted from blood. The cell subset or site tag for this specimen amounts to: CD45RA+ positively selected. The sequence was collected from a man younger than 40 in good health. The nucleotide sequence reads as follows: TGTGCCAGCAGCTTAGCGCCCCGTACAGGGGCCAATCGTGGCGAGCAGTACTTC. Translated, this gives CASSLAPRTGANRGEQYF. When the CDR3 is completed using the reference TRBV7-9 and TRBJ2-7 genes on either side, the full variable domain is DTGVSQNPRHKITKRGQNVTFRCDPISEHNRLYWYRQTLGQGPEFLTYFQNEAQLEKSRLLSDRFSAERPKGSFSTLEIQRTEQGDSAMYLCASSLAPRTGANRGEQYFGPGTRLTVT.